These 21 T cell receptor beta chains share one sample of origin, sequenced in a study of human T cells and chemical hapten exposure. TCRdb reprocessed the RACE reads with MiXCR, giving one entry per CDR3 protein. Among under 95,000 distinct CDR3 sequences listed, about 8.7% were seen once. Time point specified: healthy volunteer bleed at 2 weeks. Unfractionated whole blood was the source from which total RNA was extracted. Sequencing was performed on whole blood. The receptors were sampled from a female donor in good health. Some clones in this sample may be carry-over from other donors' samples.

The rearrangement links TRBV20-1 to TRBJ1-1, with 8 bases fitting TRBD1. Germline V gene sequence: CDR1 DFQATT, CDR2 SNEGSKA (reference sequence). The CDR3 runs to 17 residues. Trimming at V came to 5 bases and at J to 4 bases, leaving 18 bases not matched to a gene. The DNA of the CDR3 is TGCAGTGCTGGCCCCCGGACAGGGAGTCTCCGTTCCACTGAAGCTTTCTTT. It specifies CSAGPRTGSLRSTEAFF.

This clonotype was recorded many times. The V call is TRBV29-1, the J call TRBJ2-7; TRBD2 matches 9 bases. The CDR3 runs 15 residues. CDR1 is SQVTM, CDR2 ANQGSEA, per germline. The ends lost 2 bases at V and 0 bases at J; junction bases unmatched: 5. The CDR3 loop is CSVELLAGHSYEQYF. CDR3 DNA: TGCAGCGTTGAATTACTAGCGGGCCACTCCTACGAGCAGTACTTC.

The chain is built from TRBV6-5 and TRBJ1-4, with D uncertain. The CDR3 is 16 residues long. Germline V gene data show CDR1 as MNHEY and CDR2 as SVGAGI. V dropped 2 bases and J dropped 6 bases, with 16 bases sitting between them. Written as DNA, the CDR3 is TGTGCCAGCAGTTACGGGGTCGAGGATAGAGATGAAAAACTGTTTTTT. It is translated as CASSYGVEDRDEKLFF.

The chain joins TRBV9 to TRBJ2-1; 9 nucleotides align to TRBD2. This CDR3 spans 18 amino acids. Germline CDR1 and CDR2: SGDLS and YYNGEE. Trimming cost V 0 bases and J 3 bases; bases outside gene matches: 10. In nucleotides, the CDR3 is TGTGCCAGCAGCGTAGAGGGAGCGGGAGGCCGAGTCTACAATGAGCAGTTCTTC. It encodes CASSVEGAGGRVYNEQFF.

The chain couples TRBV7-9 to TRBJ2-3; D is unresolved. CDR1 and CDR2 from the germline V gene are SEHNR and FQNEAQ (reference sequence). CDR3 length: 14 residues. Trimming pared 1 base from V and 3 bases from J, leaving 8 bases between. The CDR3 is CASSLDGATDTQYF. The CDR3 nucleotides read TGTGCCAGCAGCTTAGACGGCGCTACAGATACGCAGTATTTT.

At least ten counts were recorded for this clonotype. The chain joins TRBV5-1 to TRBJ2-7; TRBD2 agrees at 11 bases. Germline V lookup: CDR1 SGHRS, CDR2 YFSETQ. The CDR3 spans 15 residues. With 4 bases clipped from V and 3 bases from J, the junction kept 6 bases outside the gene matches. The CDR3 DNA is TGCGCCAGCAGCCTTGGGACTAGCGGAAACTACGAGCAGTACTTC. It encodes CASSLGTSGNYEQYF. Looking up the rest from reference TRBV5-1 and TRBJ2-7 gives the full variable domain: KAGVTQTPRYLIKTRGQQVTLSCSPISGHRSVSWYQQTPGQGLQFLFEYFSETQRNKGNFPGRFSGRQFSNSRSEMNVSTLELGDSALYLCASSLGTSGNYEQYFGPGTRLTVT.

This chain joins TRBV6-1 and TRBJ2-3, with D unresolved. With 2 bases removed from V and 6 bases from J, the gap between germline ends came to 12 bases. Germline V gene lookup returns CDR1 MNHNS and CDR2 SASEGT. The CDR3 consists of 14 residues. The chain's CDR3 is CASSESLAEDTQYF. Here the CDR3 DNA reads TGTGCCAGCAGTGAATCGTTAGCCGAGGATACGCAGTATTTT.

V usage is TRBV2 and J usage is TRBJ2-6; D might be TRBD1 (6 bases). The germline V gene has CDR1 SNHLY and CDR2 FYNNEI. The CDR3 extends over 16 amino acids. V gave up 8 bases and J gave up 3 bases, with 17 bases separating them. The CDR3 nucleotides read TGTGCCAGCTCCCGGGACAACCTTCTTGGGGCCAACGTCCTGACTTTC. This codes for CASSRDNLLGANVLTF.

This clonotype has more than one count but fewer than ten. The J gene is TRBJ2-2, the V gene TRBV12-3 or TRBV12-4; no clear D gene. Trimming removed 2 bases from V and 1 base from J, with 8 bases in between. The CDR3 consists of 15 residues. This chain's CDR3 is CASSLNSRNTGELFF. The DNA for the CDR3 is TGTGCCAGCAGTTTAAACAGCCGGAACACCGGGGAGCTGTTTTTT.

V gene TRBV6-2 or TRBV6-3 combines with J gene TRBJ2-3; TRBD2 matches 13 bases. CDR3 length equals 16 residues. After removal of 4 bases from V and 3 bases from J, the junction contained 4 bases not matched to a gene. CDR1 and CDR2 from the germline V gene are MNHEY and SVGEGT. This CDR3 is CASSSTSGRWTDTQYF. The CDR3 nucleotides read TGTGCCAGCAGTTCGACTAGCGGGAGGTGGACAGATACGCAGTATTTT.

The rearrangement links TRBV7-2 to TRBJ2-3; TRBD2 agrees at 7 bases. CDR1 and CDR2 (germline): SGHTA, FQGNSA. The CDR3 consists of 17 residues. V lost 2 bases, J lost 4 bases, and 12 bases stayed unmatched. The CDR3 reads CASSLKLLLAVPDTQYF. CDR3 bases: TGTGCCAGCAGCTTAAAGCTACTCCTAGCGGTCCCAGATACGCAGTATTTT.

The chain employs TRBV29-1 and TRBJ2-1; D is possibly TRBD2 (5 bases). This CDR3 region has 11 residues. Germline-derived CDR1 and CDR2 are SQVTM and ANQGSEA. Trimming took 5 bases from V and 15 from J, leaving 17 bases between them. The CDR3 sequence: CSVYNDGGRFF. The CDR3 DNA is TGCAGCGTTTATAATGACGGAGGTCGGTTCTTC.

This clonotype has at least ten counts. The chain combines TRBV20-1 with TRBJ2-7; the match to TRBD1 covers 9 bases. The CDR3 covers 14 residues. V was pared by 5 bases and J by 4 bases, with 9 bases of the junction left unmatched. The germline V gene encodes CDR1 DFQATT and CDR2 SNEGSKA (reference sequence). The CDR3 loop is CSAPTGTGTYEQYF. DNA for the CDR3: TGCAGTGCTCCCACCGGGACAGGGACGTACGAGCAGTACTTC.

This clonotype showed up just a few times. V and J are TRBV2 and TRBJ2-2, with D possibly TRBD1 on 6 matching bases. The length of the CDR3 is 14 residues. In germline, CDR1 is SNHLY, CDR2 FYNNEI. With 7 bases removed from V and 4 bases from J, the gap between germline ends came to 13 bases. The CDR3, as DNA: TGTGCCAGCACCCGGGACAAGATCACCGGGGAGCTGTTTTTT. It yields the protein CASTRDKITGELFF.

This clonotype was seen more than once but under ten times. J is TRBJ1-6 and V is TRBV4-1; D call uncertain. The CDR3 has 14 residues. Trimming cost V 0 bases and J 4 bases, with 4 bases left between them. Germline V gives CDR1 MGHRA, CDR2 YSYEKL. CDR3 in amino acids: CASSQEAYNSPLHF. CDR3 sequence (DNA): TGCGCCAGCAGCCAAGAGGCATATAATTCACCCCTCCACTTT.

The sample holds a few counts of this clonotype. V gene TRBV28 combines with J gene TRBJ2-7; D perhaps matches TRBD2 (6 bases). Between the trimmed V and J ends, which lost 6 bases and 3 bases, there was a span of 24 bases. The CDR3 loop spans 17 amino acids. Germline loops: CDR1 MDHEN, CDR2 SYDVKM. CDR3 loop: CASSPTPTAGDGYEQYF. CDR3 DNA: TGTGCCAGCAGCCCCACACCGACAGCGGGTGACGGCTACGAGCAGTACTTC.

This clonotype came up a few times. CDR3 sequence reads: CASSLQGPLGNTIYF. In DNA, the CDR3 is TGTGCCAGCAGTTTACAGGGGCCCCTGGGAAACACCATATATTTT. J is TRBJ1-3 and V is TRBV27; weak D call: TRBD1 (6 bases). CDR1 and CDR2 from the germline V gene are MNHEY and SMNVEV (reference sequence). This CDR3 is 15 amino acids long. Deletions cut 2 bases from V and 4 bases from J, with 12 bases between.

This clonotype appeared many times. The chain uses TRBV28 and TRBJ2-7; 8 bases fit TRBD1. The CDR3 loop spans 11 amino acids. Germline V CDR1 and CDR2: MDHEN, SYDVKM. The V segment lost 10 bases and the J segment 9 bases; nucleotides outside the gene matches: 8. CDR3 sequence reads: CATQDREGQYF. The CDR3 nucleotides are TGTGCCACCCAGGACAGGGAAGGGCAGTACTTC. The full variable domain, completed using reference TRBV28 and TRBJ2-7, is DVKVTQSSRYLVKRTGEKVFLECVQDMDHENMFWYRQDPGLGLRLIYFSYDVKMKEKGDIPEGYSVSREKKERFSLILESASTNQTSMYLCATQDREGQYFGPGTRLTVT.

The chain links TRBV2 to TRBJ1-2; D unresolved. Germline V CDR1 and CDR2: SNHLY, FYNNEI. Trimming removed 2 bases at V and 3 bases at J, with 7 bases between. CDR3 size: 13 residues. The CDR3 DNA is TGTGCCAGCAGTGAACAGGACTACTATGGCTACACCTTC. Amino acid sequence: CASSEQDYYGYTF.

Points on this clonotype: An end of the junction does not agree with germline; a read error may underlie this. The chain carries TRBV5-1 and TRBJ2-4; 8 bases align to TRBD2. Germline V gene lookup returns CDR1 SGHRS and CDR2 YFSETQ. This CDR3 contains 13 residues. The DNA of the CDR3 is TGCGCCAGCAGCTCGGGACTAGATGGCATTCAGCACTTC. Translating gives CASSSGLDGIQHF.

The gene calls are TRBV3-1 and TRBJ2-3; D ambiguous. Germline loops: CDR1 LGHDT, CDR2 YNNKEL (reference sequence). The CDR3 extends over 16 amino acids. V lost 4 bases to trimming and J lost 3 bases, with 17 bases between them. CDR3 coding DNA: TGTGCCAGCAGCCCCATAAGAGAAGAAAGAACAGATACGCAGTATTTT. Protein product: CASSPIREERTDTQYF.